Listed below are T cell receptor beta chains from one sample, sequenced in a study of blood T cell repertoires in COVID-19. TCRdb keeps only in-frame clones here, not all; method: immunoSEQ multiplex PCR. The sample consists of about 87,000 clones, around 86% of them appearing once. Sequenced input: peripheral blood. These receptor sequences come from a woman in her 70s with acute or convalescent COVID-19. Each CDR3 is given with its conserved first and last residue. D genes are given only for firm matches. Where a row states a size, it is once, few, many or the class of an expanded clone; other rows omit it.

CDR3aa: CASSVQGADTEAFF
CDR3nt: TGTGCCAGCAGCGTACAGGGGGCTGACACTGAAGCTTTCTTT
d_gene: TRBD1
j_gene: TRBJ1-1
v_gene: TRBV9
abundance: NA

CDR3aa: CASSPPGMAQHF
CDR3nt: TGTGCCAGCAGTCCCCCAGGGATGGCCCAGCATTTT
d_gene: NA
j_gene: TRBJ1-5
v_gene: TRBV12-3/TRBV12-4
abundance: NA

CDR3aa: CASSYRDRGTEAFF
CDR3nt: TGTGCCAGCAGCTACCGGGACAGGGGCACTGAAGCTTTCTTT
d_gene: TRBD1
j_gene: TRBJ1-1
v_gene: TRBV9
abundance: few

CDR3aa: CASSPSRGPEAFF
CDR3nt: TGTGCCAGCTCACCATCCAGGGGGCCTGAAGCTTTCTTT
d_gene: TRBD1
j_gene: TRBJ1-1
v_gene: TRBV18
abundance: few

CDR3aa: CASTLEGRARSPLHF
CDR3nt: TGTGCCAGTACCTTGGAAGGCAGGGCCAGGTCACCCCTCCACTTT
d_gene: NA
j_gene: TRBJ1-6
v_gene: TRBV19
abundance: NA

CDR3aa: CASSEDRQIDQPQHF
CDR3nt: TGTGCCAGTAGTGAAGACAGGCAGATAGATCAGCCCCAGCATTTT
d_gene: NA
j_gene: TRBJ1-5
v_gene: TRBV19
abundance: NA

CDR3aa: CASSTRVRHTIYF
CDR3nt: TGTGCCAGCAGCACCAGGGTGCGGCACACCATATATTTT
d_gene: NA
j_gene: TRBJ1-3
v_gene: TRBV2
abundance: NA

CDR3aa: CASSFSDRASQHF
CDR3nt: TGTGCCAGCAGTTTCTCCGACAGGGCGTCACAGCATTTT
d_gene: TRBD1
j_gene: TRBJ1-5
v_gene: TRBV6-2/TRBV6-3
abundance: NA

CDR3aa: CASRAQGLTRNNEQFF
CDR3nt: TGTGCCAGCAGGGCCCAGGGGTTAACGAGAAACAATGAGCAGTTCTTC
d_gene: NA
j_gene: TRBJ2-1
v_gene: TRBV6-4
abundance: NA

CDR3aa: CASSIGTPAADTQYF
CDR3nt: TGTGCCAGTAGTATAGGAACCCCGGCGGCAGATACGCAGTATTTT
d_gene: NA
j_gene: TRBJ2-3
v_gene: TRBV19
abundance: NA

CDR3aa: CASSADGNQPQHF
CDR3nt: TGCGCCAGCAGTGCCGACGGGAATCAGCCCCAGCATTTT
d_gene: NA
j_gene: TRBJ1-5
v_gene: TRBV5-1
abundance: once

CDR3aa: CASKTSPNSPLHF
CDR3nt: TGTGCCAGCAAGACAAGTCCCAATTCACCCCTCCACTTT
d_gene: NA
j_gene: TRBJ1-6
v_gene: TRBV2
abundance: NA

CDR3aa: CASSPGTGGQGQPQHF
CDR3nt: TGTGCCAGCTCACCCGGGACAGGGGGCCAGGGACAGCCCCAGCATTTT
d_gene: TRBD1
j_gene: TRBJ1-5
v_gene: TRBV18
abundance: NA

CDR3aa: CASSANSGNTIYF
CDR3nt: TGTGCCAGCAGCGCTAATTCTGGAAACACCATATATTTT
d_gene: NA
j_gene: TRBJ1-3
v_gene: TRBV9
abundance: NA

CDR3aa: CASSLRTGGSETQYF
CDR3nt: TGTGCCAGCAGCTTACGGACAGGGGGTTCGGAGACCCAGTACTTC
d_gene: TRBD1
j_gene: TRBJ2-5
v_gene: TRBV5-4
abundance: NA

CDR3aa: CASSLVTSSSTDTQYF
CDR3nt: TGTGCCAGCAGCTTAGTAACTAGCTCCTCCACAGATACGCAGTATTTT
d_gene: NA
j_gene: TRBJ2-3
v_gene: TRBV11-3
abundance: NA

CDR3aa: CASSMTGSNYGYTF
CDR3nt: TGTGCCAGTAGTATGACAGGGTCTAACTATGGCTACACCTTC
d_gene: TRBD1
j_gene: TRBJ1-2
v_gene: TRBV19
abundance: NA

CDR3aa: CASSPSRANTEAFF
CDR3nt: TGTGCCAGCTCACCATCCAGGGCGAACACTGAAGCTTTCTTT
d_gene: NA
j_gene: TRBJ1-1
v_gene: TRBV18
abundance: once

CDR3aa: CATSKHSYGYTF
CDR3nt: TGTGCCACCAGCAAGCACAGCTATGGCTACACCTTC
d_gene: NA
j_gene: TRBJ1-2
v_gene: TRBV15
abundance: NA

CDR3aa: CASIRGLSGEKLFF
CDR3nt: TGTGCCAGCATTCGTGGGTTATCGGGGGAAAAACTGTTTTTT
d_gene: NA
j_gene: TRBJ1-4
v_gene: TRBV2
abundance: NA

CDR3aa: CASSARDSKSSGANVLTF
CDR3nt: TGTGCCAGCAGCGCCCGGGACAGCAAATCCTCTGGGGCCAACGTCCTGACTTTC
d_gene: TRBD1
j_gene: TRBJ2-6
v_gene: TRBV3-1/TRBV3-2
abundance: NA

CDR3aa: CASSYSWQGETQYF
CDR3nt: TGTGCCAGCAGTTACTCGTGGCAGGGGGAGACCCAGTACTTC
d_gene: NA
j_gene: TRBJ2-5
v_gene: TRBV6-5
abundance: NA

CDR3aa: CASTLTPGVSGNTIYF
CDR3nt: TGCGCCAGCACCCTTACCCCGGGTGTCTCTGGAAACACCATATATTTT
d_gene: NA
j_gene: TRBJ1-3
v_gene: TRBV5-1
abundance: NA

CDR3aa: CASSPLGGASDTQYF
CDR3nt: TGTGCCAGCAGCCCCCTGGGGGGGGCCTCAGATACGCAGTATTTT
d_gene: NA
j_gene: TRBJ2-3
v_gene: TRBV13
abundance: NA

CDR3aa: CAWRPGLTTEAFF
CDR3nt: TGTGCCTGGAGACCCGGACTAACCACTGAAGCTTTCTTT
d_gene: NA
j_gene: TRBJ1-1
v_gene: TRBV30
abundance: NA

CDR3aa: CASSFSGSYNEQFF
CDR3nt: TGTGCCAGCAGTTTCTCCGGGTCCTACAATGAGCAGTTCTTC
d_gene: NA
j_gene: TRBJ2-1
v_gene: TRBV7-9
abundance: NA

CDR3aa: CASRDRGISGNTIYF
CDR3nt: TGTGCCAGCAGGGACAGGGGGATCTCTGGAAACACCATATATTTT
d_gene: TRBD1
j_gene: TRBJ1-3
v_gene: TRBV28
abundance: NA

CDR3aa: CASSFVFSPNTEAFF
CDR3nt: TGTGCCAGCAGCTTTGTCTTCTCCCCGAACACTGAAGCTTTCTTT
d_gene: NA
j_gene: TRBJ1-1
v_gene: TRBV7-9
abundance: NA

CDR3aa: CASSPCGRGGKGNQPQHF
CDR3nt: TGTGCTAGCAGCCCTTGTGGTAGGGGGGGGAAGGGGAATCAGCCCCAGCATTTT
d_gene: NA
j_gene: TRBJ1-5
v_gene: TRBV7-7
abundance: NA